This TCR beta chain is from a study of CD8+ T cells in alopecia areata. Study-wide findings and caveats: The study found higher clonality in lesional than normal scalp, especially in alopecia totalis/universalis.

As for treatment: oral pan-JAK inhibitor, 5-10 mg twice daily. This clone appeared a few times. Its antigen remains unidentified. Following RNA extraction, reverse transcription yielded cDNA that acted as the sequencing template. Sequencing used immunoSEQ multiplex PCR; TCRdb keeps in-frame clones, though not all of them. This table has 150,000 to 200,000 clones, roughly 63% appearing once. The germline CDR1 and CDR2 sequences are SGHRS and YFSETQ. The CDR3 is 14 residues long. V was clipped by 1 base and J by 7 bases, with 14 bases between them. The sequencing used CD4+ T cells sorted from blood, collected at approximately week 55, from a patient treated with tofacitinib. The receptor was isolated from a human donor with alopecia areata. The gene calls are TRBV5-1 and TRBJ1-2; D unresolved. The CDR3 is CASSLKGPRGGYTF. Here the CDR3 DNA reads TGCGCCAGCAGCTTGAAGGGCCCCAGAGGTGGCTACACCTTC.